This T cell receptor (beta chain) derives from a study of blood T cell repertoires in COVID-19. This table comes from immunoSEQ multiplex PCR, and its TCRdb copy is limited to in-frame clones, with some not included. This repertoire shows tens of thousands of clones, 80% to 90% found once; its top ten account for roughly a tenth. CDR3 size: 20 residues. This clone has a single count. The chain is built from TRBV7-5 and TRBJ2-7; TRBD2 is the table's D call and was not checked against the DNA. TRBV7-5 is flagged as a pseudogene. The clonotype was recovered from a man aged 70 or older with active or convalescent COVID-19. The specimen was peripheral blood. This CDR3 reads CARSRPFGRTPLKKLYEQYF. CDR3 DNA: TGTGCCAGAAGCCGCCCATTCGGCCGCACTCCACTAAAAAAATTATACGAGCAGTACTTC.